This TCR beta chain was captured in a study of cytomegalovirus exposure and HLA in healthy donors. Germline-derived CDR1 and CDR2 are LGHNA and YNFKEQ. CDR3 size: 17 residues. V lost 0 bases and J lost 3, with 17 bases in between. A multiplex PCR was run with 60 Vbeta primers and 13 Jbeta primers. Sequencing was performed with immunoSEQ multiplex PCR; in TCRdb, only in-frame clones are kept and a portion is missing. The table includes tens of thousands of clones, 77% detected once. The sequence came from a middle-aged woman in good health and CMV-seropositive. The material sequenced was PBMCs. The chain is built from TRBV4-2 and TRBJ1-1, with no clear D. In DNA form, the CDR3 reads TGTGCCAGCAGCCAAGACCCTACCGACACAGCCCACACTGAAGCTTTCTTT. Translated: CASSQDPTDTAHTEAFF.